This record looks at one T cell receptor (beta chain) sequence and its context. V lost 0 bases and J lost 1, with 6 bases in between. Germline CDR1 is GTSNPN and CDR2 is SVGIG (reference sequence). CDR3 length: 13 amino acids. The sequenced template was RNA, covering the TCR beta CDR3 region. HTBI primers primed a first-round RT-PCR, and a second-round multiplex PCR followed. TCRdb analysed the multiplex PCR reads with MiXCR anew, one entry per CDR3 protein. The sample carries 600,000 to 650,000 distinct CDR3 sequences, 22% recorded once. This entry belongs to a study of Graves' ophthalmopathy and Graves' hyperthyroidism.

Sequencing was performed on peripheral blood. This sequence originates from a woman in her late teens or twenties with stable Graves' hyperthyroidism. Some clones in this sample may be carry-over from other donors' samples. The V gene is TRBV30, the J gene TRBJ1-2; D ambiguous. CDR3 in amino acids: CAWSVGDNYGYTF. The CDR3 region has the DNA TGTGCCTGGAGTGTTGGAGATAACTATGGCTACACCTTC.